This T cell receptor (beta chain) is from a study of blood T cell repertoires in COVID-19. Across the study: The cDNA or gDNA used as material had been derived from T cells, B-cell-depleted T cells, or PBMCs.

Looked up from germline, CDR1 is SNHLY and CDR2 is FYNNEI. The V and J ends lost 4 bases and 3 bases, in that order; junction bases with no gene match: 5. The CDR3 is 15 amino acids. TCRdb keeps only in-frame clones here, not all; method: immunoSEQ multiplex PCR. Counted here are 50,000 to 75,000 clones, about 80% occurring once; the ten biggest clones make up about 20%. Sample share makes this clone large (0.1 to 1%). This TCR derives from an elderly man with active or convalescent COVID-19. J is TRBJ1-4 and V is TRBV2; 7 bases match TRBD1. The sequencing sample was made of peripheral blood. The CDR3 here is CASSVAGQSNEKLFF. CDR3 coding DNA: TGTGCCAGCAGTGTAGCGGGACAGTCTAATGAAAAACTGTTTTTT.